These 20 T cell receptor beta chains originate from one sample sequenced in a study of blood T cell repertoires in COVID-19. TCRdb's table, derived via immunoSEQ multiplex PCR, lists solely in-frame clones and lacks some. There are 85,000 to 100,000 clones in the sample; roughly 84% occur only once, and approximately 12% lies in the top ten. Sample: peripheral blood. All receptors derive from a woman aged 60-75 years in a cohort sampled during active or convalescent COVID-19.

This clone was counted once. This chain connects TRBV27 to TRBJ1-4, with D unresolved. The CDR3 has 15 amino acids. Trimming took off 3 bases at V and 7 bases at J, with 15 bases between the two ends. Germline V gene data show CDR1 as MNHEY and CDR2 as SMNVEV (reference sequence). DNA for the CDR3: TGTGCCAGCAGTTTTGTGGCAGGCCCAGGTGAAAAACTGTTTTTT. Encoded protein: CASSFVAGPGEKLFF.

The rearrangement joins TRBV19 to TRBJ2-2, with 8 bases matching TRBD1. J was trimmed by 0 bases and V by 3 bases; bases with no gene match: 6. CDR3 length: 17 amino acids. CDR1 and CDR2 (germline): LNHDA, SQIVND (reference sequence). The CDR3 DNA reads as TGTGCCAGTAGTATTGGTCAGACAGGGGCGAACACCGGGGAGCTGTTTTTT. Its protein is CASSIGQTGANTGELFF.

This chain links TRBV5-5 with TRBJ1-2; tentative D call: TRBD1 (5 bases). The ends were cut back, 6 bases at V and 4 bases at J, with 22 bases in the middle. The CDR3 is 16 amino acids. Germline V gene lookup returns CDR1 SGHKS and CDR2 YYEKEE (reference sequence). CDR3 in amino acids: CASILTVGAGFYGYTF. DNA for the CDR3: TGTGCCAGCATTTTGACAGTAGGAGCGGGATTCTATGGCTACACCTTC.

V usage is TRBV5-1 and J usage is TRBJ1-6; TRBD1 aligns across 7 bases. Trimming removed 4 bases from V and 11 bases from J; junction bases left unmatched: 9. CDR1 SGHRS and CDR2 YFSETQ come from the germline V gene. This CDR3 spans 14 amino acids. Here the CDR3 DNA reads TGCGCCAGCAGCGTCGGACAGGACCAGACACCCCTCCACTTT. Encoded protein: CASSVGQDQTPLHF. The variable domain in full, completed from reference TRBV5-1 and TRBJ1-6, reads KAGVTQTPRYLIKTRGQQVTLSCSPISGHRSVSWYQQTPGQGLQFLFEYFSETQRNKGNFPGRFSGRQFSNSRSEMNVSTLELGDSALYLCASSVGQDQTPLHFGNGTRLTVT.

J is TRBJ2-7 and V is TRBV28, with D maybe TRBD2 (6 bases). The CDR3 totals 14 residues. V was trimmed by 5 bases and J by 3 bases, leaving 14 bases between them. Per germline, CDR1 MDHEN and CDR2 SYDVKM. CDR3 DNA sequence: TGTGCCAGCAGTATCCCCGGGACTCTCTACGAGCAGTACTTC. This sequence encodes CASSIPGTLYEQYF.

The CDR3 loop is CASSLGGLTDTQYF. DNA for the CDR3: TGTGCCAGCAGCTTAGGGGGCCTCACAGATACGCAGTATTTT. The chain has TRBV11-3 and TRBJ2-3; the D gene is possibly TRBD1 (5 bases). There are 14 residues in the CDR3. Germline V lookup: CDR1 SGHNT, CDR2 YENEEA. Trimming removed 1 base at V and 2 bases at J, with 7 bases between. The full variable domain, its missing parts supplied by reference TRBV11-3 and TRBJ2-3, is EAGVVQSPRYKIIEKKQPVAFWCNPISGHNTLYWYLQNLGQGPELLIRYENEEAVDDSQLPKDRFSAERLKGVDSTLKIQPAELGDSAVYLCASSLGGLTDTQYFGPGTRLTVL.

This chain uses TRBV9 with TRBJ2-7, with D maybe TRBD2 (6 bases). V dropped 0 bases and J dropped 6 bases, with 19 bases sitting between them. The CDR3 runs 16 residues. Germline CDR1 and CDR2: SGDLS and YYNGEE. CDR3 amino acids: CASSVGVRASVGEQYF. CDR3 in DNA: TGTGCCAGCAGCGTAGGGGTTAGGGCTAGCGTCGGCGAGCAGTACTTC. Full variable domain (outside the CDR3, taken from reference TRBV9 and TRBJ2-7): DSGVTQTPKHLITATGQRVTLRCSPRSGDLSVYWYQQSLDQGLQFLIQYYNGEERAKGNILERFSAQQFPDLHSELNLSSLELGDSALYFCASSVGVRASVGEQYFGPGTRLTVT.

This clone was picked up one time. The genes are TRBV19 and TRBJ1-5; 7 positions agree with TRBD1. V gave up 3 bases and J gave up 3 bases; unmatched junction bases: 2. Germline-derived CDR1 and CDR2 are LNHDA and SQIVND (reference sequence). This CDR3 has 14 amino acids. CDR3 bases: TGTGCCAGTAGTATTACAGGGGACAATCAGCCCCAGCATTTT. It encodes CASSITGDNQPQHF.

The chain combines TRBV3-1 (or the pseudogene TRBV3-2) with TRBJ1-5; 7 bases align to TRBD1. Germline V gives CDR1 LGHDT, CDR2 YNNKEL (reference sequence). V trimming: 0 bases; J trimming: 7 bases; junction bases outside the gene matches: 9. The CDR3 sequence is 16 residues long. The CDR3 DNA reads TGTGCCAGCAGCCAAGATATGGCAGGGGGGAACCAGCCCCAGCATTTT. This codes for CASSQDMAGGNQPQHF.

The chain links TRBV19 to TRBJ2-3, with D perhaps TRBD1 (6 bases). CDR1 is LNHDA and CDR2 is SQIVND in the germline V gene (reference sequence). Trimming shortened V by 5 bases and J by 1 base, and 7 bases separated the two germline ends. CDR3 length: 13 residues. CDR3 amino acids: CASSRQGTDTQYF. The CDR3 DNA sequence: TGTGCCAGTAGTCGACAGGGCACAGATACGCAGTATTTT. Complete variable domain (other parts from reference TRBV19 and TRBJ2-3): DGGITQSPKYLFRKEGQNVTLSCEQNLNHDAMYWYRQDPGQGLRLIYYSQIVNDFQKGDIAEGYSVSREKKESFPLTVTSAQKNPTAFYLCASSRQGTDTQYFGPGTRLTVL.

The chain's CDR3 is CASSLSVNTEAFF. CDR3 coding DNA: TGTGCCAGCAGCTTGTCTGTGAACACTGAAGCTTTCTTT. The V gene is TRBV5-8, the J gene TRBJ1-1; D gene unclear. CDR1 SGHTS and CDR2 YDEGEE come from the germline V gene. V lost 1 base and J 0 bases, leaving 4 bases between the germline ends. The CDR3 sequence is 13 residues long.

The chain has TRBV5-1 and TRBJ1-1; D is undetermined. Germline CDR1 SGHRS, CDR2 YFSETQ. CDR3 size: 14 residues. V was pared by 0 bases and J by 3 bases, with 9 bases between. The CDR3 region is CASSLGGLDTEAFF. In DNA, the CDR3 is TGCGCCAGCAGCTTGGGCGGACTGGACACTGAAGCTTTCTTT.

This chain connects TRBV4-2 to TRBJ1-5; tentative D call: TRBD1 (5 bases). The germline gives CDR1 LGHNA, CDR2 YNFKEQ. The CDR3 spans 16 residues. V shed 1 base and J shed 1 base, with 11 bases lying between them. The CDR3 is CASSQVSRESNQPQHF. The CDR3 DNA is TGTGCCAGCAGCCAAGTTTCCAGGGAAAGCAATCAGCCCCAGCATTTT.

This sequence joins TRBV30 and TRBJ2-3; D is perhaps TRBD2 (6 bases). Trimming took 1 base from V and 10 from J, leaving 12 bases between them. Germline lookup yields CDR1 GTSNPN and CDR2 SVGIG (reference sequence). This CDR3 region has 12 residues. CDR3 in DNA: TGTGCCTGGAGTGCTAGTACGGGGGCGCAGTATTTT. This translates into CAWSASTGAQYF.

The chain joins TRBV21-1 to TRBJ1-2; the DNA was not used to check the table's D call, TRBD1. TRBV21-1 is a pseudogene. The CDR3 is made up of 18 amino acids. CDR3 in amino acids: CASSLRTGGPLSHYGYTF. As DNA, the CDR3 is TGTGCCAGCAGCCTACGGACAGGGGGCCCACTGTCTCACTATGGCTACACCTTC.

The V gene is TRBV5-1, the J gene TRBJ2-2; 10 nucleotides line up with TRBD2. CDR3 length: 16 residues. Germline CDR1 reads SGHRS; CDR2 reads YFSETQ. J lost 0 bases, V lost 7 bases, and 6 bases had no gene match. CDR3 coding DNA: TGCGCCAGCGGTAGCGGGGGGCAAGCGAACACCGGGGAGCTGTTTTTT. Protein: CASGSGGQANTGELFF.

V gene TRBV19 combines with J gene TRBJ2-1; maybe TRBD2 (6 bases). V was clipped by 3 bases and J by 7 bases, with 13 bases between them. CDR3 length: 14 residues. The germline CDR1 and CDR2 sequences are LNHDA and SQIVND (reference sequence). The CDR3 loop reads CASSMPGVGNEQFF. The CDR3 DNA reads as TGTGCCAGTAGTATGCCGGGAGTGGGTAATGAGCAGTTCTTC.

The CDR3: CASSLGTSGVGKTQYF. CDR3 bases: TGCGCCAGCAGTCTAGGGACTAGCGGGGTTGGAAAGACCCAGTACTTC. This rearrangement joins TRBV10-1 to TRBJ2-5; 13 nucleotides line up with TRBD2. Trimming took 5 bases from V and 6 from J; bases not matched to a gene: 9. This CDR3 is 16 amino acids long. In germline, CDR1 is WNHNN, CDR2 SYGVQD (reference sequence).

This CDR3 reads CASSRVVGTGVGELFF. In nucleotides, the CDR3 is TGTGCCAGCAGCCGGGTAGTCGGGACAGGAGTCGGGGAGCTGTTTTTT. The chain joins TRBV5-6 to TRBJ2-2; 8 bases fit TRBD1. V gave up 4 bases and J gave up 7 bases; unmatched junction bases: 12. CDR3 length: 16 amino acids. Per the germline V gene, CDR1 is SGHDT and CDR2 is YYEEEE.

The chain employs TRBV7-9 and TRBJ1-1, with TRBD1 as a possible D gene (5 bases). V was shortened by 4 bases and J by 4 bases, with 10 bases between the two germline ends. CDR3 length: 13 amino acids. Germline CDR1 reads SEHNR; CDR2 reads FQNEAQ (reference sequence). The CDR3 sequence is CASSYETATEAFF. The CDR3 DNA reads as TGTGCCAGCAGCTATGAGACAGCCACTGAAGCTTTCTTT. Supplemented by reference TRBV7-9 and TRBJ1-1, the full variable domain reads DTGVSQNPRHKITKRGQNVTFRCDPISEHNRLYWYRQTLGQGPEFLTYFQNEAQLEKSRLLSDRFSAERPKGSFSTLEIQRTEQGDSAMYLCASSYETATEAFFGQGTRLTVV.